This TCR beta chain is from a study of cytomegalovirus exposure and HLA in healthy donors (dated by TCRdb to 2016 to 2017). Background on the whole study: According to an earlier analysis of a few hundred of the donors, some 180 million T cells yielded approximately 120 million unique TCR beta sequences and about 280 Gb of sequence data. Among the approximately 400 genotyped donors, approximately 81% belonged to the genetic ancestry cluster associated with self-reported Caucasian donors. In a later genetic analysis, genome-wide SNP genotypes for about three fifths of the roughly 670 donors were used, and that subset was treated as a discovery cohort. The study was designed to test whether signatures of past pathogen exposure could be identified by cataloging public T cell receptors. All discovery cohort repertoires had been generated using a single sequencing platform. High-throughput TCR immunosequencing, statistical association of individual TCRs with disease status, and machine learning were combined to predict cytomegalovirus infection status. In an earlier analysis of a few hundred of the donors, high-throughput TCR beta sequencing was used to judge whether each TCR beta V gene segment behaved as functional or pseudogenic. An early release that covered some 640 HLA-typed donors contained about 300 gigabases of sequencing data and 75 million to 100 million unique TCR sequences. The number of donors typed differed by locus, with about 620-630 for A, B, C, DRB1 and DQB1, approximately 500 for DQA1, 600 to 610 for DPA1, and around 460 for DPB1. The study profiled the T cell repertoires of more than 500 subjects by immunosequencing and related them to cytomegalovirus serostatus. Several DR-DQ haplotypes were handled as single units for association and clustering, since linkage in the cohort was strong. To study patterns of TCR occurrence, a later analysis re-analyzed previously published TCR beta repertoires from 600 to 750 donors and added high-resolution HLA genotyping. Alongside the repertoire data, information on donor age, sex, ethnicity and CMV serostatus was compiled. Along with the approximately 600-subject first cohort, a separate validation cohort of over a hundred different subjects was used. Rather than drawing on any new phenotypic data, the later analysis identified candidate immune exposures from TCR beta sequences and the way those sequences occurred across donors. HLA typing included class I and class II loci at four-digit resolution. On average, 235,054 unique TCR beta nucleotide sequences were sequenced per donor among several hundred genotyped donors of the cohort, with around 19% of those sequences being non-productive. Study-wide conclusions, independent of this receptor: A few of the identified cytomegalovirus-associated TCR beta chains were confirmed in vitro to be specific for cytomegalovirus antigens. The presence/absence analyses assumed that sequencing depth was roughly uniform across donors, and that assumption may not be true. Cytomegalovirus status was reported to be diagnosed by the classifier with high specificity and sensitivity in both the original and validation cohorts. Several of the top co-occurrence clusters appeared to be linked to parvovirus B19, influenza, CMV and Epstein-Barr virus, according to a later analysis. This cohort had only TCR beta chains sequenced, and the lack of alpha or paired-chain data limited which features could be detected. According to the authors, the approach could potentially be generalized to other disease states and immunological phenotypes. Across donors, most TCR sequences were observed very rarely, whereas some public TCRs were present in many individuals. Immune exposure information for the cohort was limited to CMV serostatus. Correlated functional status among segregating V segments might reflect linkage disequilibrium, but an unknown experimental factor could not be ruled out. A later analysis found that HLA-associated TCR beta chains were more clonally expanded and had lower generation probabilities than equally common non-associated chains. Because counts were too low, about 15 rarely observed V segments, including chromosome 9 orphons, were left out of the earlier analysis of 587 of the donors. Because HLA typing was missing for some donors at each locus, association tests included only the typed subset. A cluster of highly shared sequence variants was judged likely to be a technical artifact of the sequencing pipeline. When HLA alleles, especially DR and DQ, strongly co-occurred, attributing TCR associations to individual alleles was difficult. At a false discovery rate of 0.05, a later analysis linked under 20,000 TCR beta sequences to specific HLA alleles. In a later analysis, the rate of TCR association differed among HLA loci, with DRB1 alleles having the most associated TCRs and HLA-C alleles having the fewest. In an earlier analysis of some 500 of the donors, most TCR beta V segments were observed in productive rearrangements about 90% or about 30% of the time, broadly matching IMGT annotations. Some IMGT-functional V segments, including TRBV6-2 and TRBV6-3, could not be distinguished by the 87-base-pair reads and were therefore excluded. A further reported finding was that TCR beta sequences accurately predicted the HLA-A and HLA-B alleles for most subjects in the first cohort. V-gene and J-gene trimming of TCR beta chains was associated with a missense DCLRE1C variant in a later genetic analysis, and the association was replicated in an independent cohort. In the study, roughly 160 TCR beta chains were listed as associated with cytomegalovirus. According to a later analysis, most CMV-associated TCR beta chains appeared to be HLA-restricted, and the HLA associations seemed to be driven largely by CMV exposure. According to a later genetic analysis, donors in an Asian-associated ancestry cluster had fewer N-insertions in productive TCRs than the approximately 650-donor mean.

Regarding this clone: The antigen this receptor binds is unknown.

The junction carries 9 bases between V and J, which are trimmed by 1 base and 3 bases respectively. From a lookup of the germline V gene, CDR1 and CDR2 are SGHAT and FQNNGV. From cysteine to phenylalanine, the CDR3 is 14 amino acids long. Only the CDR3 part of the read is kept: 42 bases, read in frame from the first base. The library was made by the immunoSEQ multiplex PCR assay. For the multiplex PCR, a mixture combining 60 forward primers for TCR Vbeta segments and 13 reverse primers for TCR Jbeta segments was used. The CDR3 region of rearranged TCR beta genes was amplified from genomic DNA by a multiplex PCR assay. Amplified TCR beta libraries were sequenced as 87-base-pair reads on the Illumina HiSeq System. The paper's processing steps were these. In a later analysis, some 80 million unique TCR beta chains were counted across the 500 to 850 repertoires, and roughly 10 million of these chains were shared by at least two donors. Raw reads were error-corrected and collapsed into unique sequences with a nearest-neighbor algorithm that merged closely related sequences to remove PCR and sequencing errors. Alignment of CDR3 sequences to IMGT reference sequences was used to assign V, D and J gene segments. For a sequence to be retained, at least a six-nucleotide match to both a V gene segment and a J gene segment was required. A rearrangement counted as productive if the CDR3 had no stop codons and remained in frame with V and J, and every other rearrangement counted as non-productive. Following IMGT convention, CDR3 was defined as the stretch from the second conserved V-encoded cysteine up to the conserved J-encoded phenylalanine. The earlier analysis of 550 to 650 of the donors excluded any sequence lacking an unambiguous match to a single V gene segment. In an earlier analysis of 450 to 700 of the donors, V segments were called functional above 56.7% productive rearrangements and were called segregating when the between-donor standard deviation exceeded 5%. A statistical classification framework was built to diagnose cytomegalovirus status from the catalog of TCR beta chain sequences. V and J gene assignment, in a later analysis, came from comparing TCR nucleotide sequences with IMGT/GENE-DB human TR gene sequences. Using the TCRdist pipeline, a later analysis assigned CDR3 sequences along with most-parsimonious VDJ recombination scenarios. A later analysis defined each TCR beta chain by its CDR3 amino acid sequence plus V-gene family, and excluded reads lacking a unique V-gene family. As a way to deal with suspected cross-contamination and a sequencing artifact, a later analysis dropped 450 to 600 nucleotide sequences that were highly shared and had low generation probability. A later analysis calculated a clonal expansion index for each public chain from normalized within-repertoire ranks of inferred template counts. A later analysis computed generation probabilities with a VDJ recombination model fitted to out-of-frame rearrangements, and checked the results against IGoR. Hypergeometric tests were used in a later analysis to score TCR-TCR, TCR-HLA and TCR-CMV co-occurrence, with a repertoire-size bias correction applied to the TCR pairs. False discovery rates were estimated in a later analysis by permuting HLA or CMV assignments 20 times. In a later analysis, co-occurring TCRs were grouped with DBSCAN, and TCRdist sequence similarity was added when clustering was performed within HLA-allele-positive subsets. Repertoires with fewer than 30,000 or more than 120,000 public chains, plus five repertoires with anomalous nucleotide sharing, were excluded from co-occurrence clustering. TCRdb retrieved this table from immuneACCESS and kept in-frame rearrangements only. Not all clones are present; in checked studies, unresolved V genes account for under half, and no reason is known for the remainder. That table gives V, J and clone size, and the DNA gave D and trimming. In this sample's table one finds 70,000 or so clones. The ten largest clonotypes hold 2.4% of the sample.

The cohort was made up of approximately 700 healthy bone marrow donors. At the time of sampling, all cohort members were nominally healthy, though unrecorded immune exposures were likely present. The donor tested CMV seropositive and was one of the 289 seropositive cohort members. A peripheral blood sample was collected from each donor, and TCR beta sequencing was performed on peripheral blood mononuclear cells. Genomic DNA was extracted from the blood cell samples with the Qiagen DNeasy Blood Extraction Kit. The sequence joins TRBV11-2 to TRBJ1-1, with the D segment identity uncertain. The receptor was derived from a female donor in good health and CMV-seropositive. The sample taken for sequencing was PBMCs. CDR3 sequence: CASSLAGDDTEAFF. The DNA is TGTGCCAGCAGCTTAGCCGGGGATGACACTGAAGCTTTCTTT.